The 20 T cell receptor beta chains given below trace back to one sample, sequenced in a study of T-cell reconstitution after alpha-beta-depleted transplantation in children. The TCRbeta library was prepared with unique molecular identifiers. TCRdb processed the PCR reads anew with MiXCR; each CDR3 protein has one entry. This sample has around 530,000 distinct CDR3 sequences, with around a third found just once. Specimen: PBMCs from the stem cell graft donor, collected from the stem cell graft. The receptors stem from a human donor who donated a stem cell graft to a child with aplastic anemia.

This clonotype was seen a few times. The chain recombines TRBV5-5 with TRBJ2-3, with TRBD1 as a possible D gene (6 bases). The ends were cut back, 6 bases at V and 2 bases at J, with 16 bases in the middle. The CDR3 extends over 15 amino acids. Germline V lookup: CDR1 SGHKS, CDR2 YYEKEE (reference sequence). The CDR3 sequence: CASILRTAATDTQYF. The CDR3 DNA follows: TGTGCCAGCATACTACGGACAGCGGCCACAGATACGCAGTATTTT.

The V and J genes are TRBV18 and TRBJ2-3; 9 nucleotides match TRBD1. After removal of 5 bases from V and 4 bases from J, the junction contained 10 bases not matched to a gene. From germline, CDR1 is KGHSH and CDR2 LQKENI. The CDR3 runs 16 residues. Written as DNA, the CDR3 is TGTGCCAGCTCAACCCCGGACAGGGGCTGGGCAGATACGCAGTATTTT. This translates into CASSTPDRGWADTQYF.

In DNA form, the CDR3 reads TGCAGCGTTGCAGGGGCCGGAGAGACCCAGTACTTC. Its translation is CSVAGAGETQYF. This rearrangement joins TRBV29-1 to TRBJ2-5; D may be TRBD1 (6 bases). Germline-derived CDR1 and CDR2 are SQVTM and ANQGSEA. V was shortened by 4 bases and J by 4 bases, with 10 bases between the two germline ends. The CDR3 is 12 residues long.

The CDR3 loop is CASSHGQTWTGGEQFF. CDR3 bases: TGCGCCAGCAGCCACGGACAGACCTGGACCGGGGGTGAGCAGTTCTTC. This chain links TRBV5-1 with TRBJ2-1, with D perhaps assigned TRBD1 or TRBD2 (6 bases each). The CDR3 is 16 residues long. The germline V gene encodes CDR1 SGHRS and CDR2 YFSETQ. V was pared by 4 bases and J by 9 bases, with 23 bases between.

This clonotype was observed a handful of times. CDR3: CATSVLAGKTDTQYF. DNA of the CDR3: TGTGCCACCAGTGTACTAGCGGGGAAGACAGATACGCAGTATTTT. This chain uses TRBV24-1 with TRBJ2-3, with 10 positions matching TRBD2. The CDR3 spans 15 residues. Germline trimming cut 5 bases from V and 3 bases from J; bases unmatched to any gene: 4. The V gene's germline CDR1 is KGHDR and CDR2 SFDVKD.

The chain has TRBV14 and TRBJ2-7, with D perhaps TRBD1 (6 bases). V lost 2 bases, J lost 3 bases, and 14 bases lay in between. The CDR3 runs to 15 residues. CDR1 is SGHDN and CDR2 is FVKESK in the germline V gene. As DNA, the CDR3 is TGTGCCAGCAGCCAAAACACAGGGCCCTTCTACGAGCAGTACGTC. Its protein is CASSQNTGPFYEQYV.

The V gene is TRBV20-1, the J gene TRBJ1-2; 7 bases are shared with TRBD1. V lost 5 bases and J lost 5; bases outside the gene matches: 5. The CDR3 has 12 amino acids. Looked up from germline, CDR1 is DFQATT and CDR2 is SNEGSKA (reference sequence). CDR3 loop: CSAVQGSYGYTF. CDR3 in DNA: TGCAGTGCTGTACAGGGGAGTTATGGCTACACCTTC.

This clonotype turned up a few times. V usage is TRBV6-1 and J usage is TRBJ2-3; a weak D match, TRBD2 (6 bases). Between the trimmed V and J ends, which lost 5 bases and 2 bases, there was a span of 17 bases. CDR1 and CDR2 (germline): MNHNS, SASEGT. The length of the CDR3 is 16 residues. Here the CDR3 reads CASSPRGELVTDTQYF. The CDR3 nucleotides read TGTGCCAGCAGTCCCCGCGGGGAACTGGTCACAGATACGCAGTATTTT.

The table lists this clonotype with a few counts. The gene calls are TRBV20-1 and TRBJ2-1; 14 nucleotides match TRBD2. J gave up 9 bases and V 6 bases, and 7 bases lay outside the gene matches. The CDR3 is made up of 14 amino acids. Looked up from germline, CDR1 is DFQATT and CDR2 is SNEGSKA (reference sequence). The CDR3, as DNA: TGCAGTGCCGGGACTAGCGGGAGCTCCGCTGAGCAGTTCTTC. It specifies CSAGTSGSSAEQFF.

The chain carries TRBV18 and TRBJ2-2, with 8 bases fitting TRBD1. There are 17 residues in the CDR3. The junction had 8 bases not matched to a gene; V was cut back by 4 bases and J by 1 base. Germline CDR1 and CDR2: KGHSH and LQKENI. The CDR3 loop is CASSRVQGARNTGELFF. The CDR3 DNA follows: TGTGCCAGCTCACGAGTCCAGGGGGCCCGGAACACCGGGGAGCTGTTTTTT.

This sequence joins TRBV12-3 or TRBV12-4 and TRBJ1-6; D uncertain. CDR3 size: 13 residues. Trimming left V 3 bases short and J 11 bases short, with 11 bases between. This CDR3 reads CASSFGWNTPLHF. CDR3 coding DNA: TGTGCCAGCAGTTTTGGCTGGAATACACCCCTCCACTTT.

The chain joins TRBV20-1 to TRBJ2-5; TRBD2 might be the D (6 bases). The CDR3 is 15 residues long. V was shortened by 3 bases and J by 5 bases, with 19 bases between the two germline ends. CDR1 DFQATT and CDR2 SNEGSKA come from the germline V gene (reference sequence). The CDR3 region is CSASLRGVTRETQYF. CDR3 in DNA: TGCAGTGCTAGTTTGCGCGGGGTTACACGGGAGACCCAGTACTTC.

This clonotype was counted a few times. This chain uses TRBV29-1 with TRBJ2-1; 11 bases map to TRBD2. The CDR3 has 13 residues. The V and J ends lost 5 bases and 8 bases, in that order; junction bases with no gene match: 5. Germline lookup yields CDR1 SQVTM and CDR2 ANQGSEA. CDR3 in DNA: TGCAGCGTTTCAAAACTAGCGGGGGATGAGCAGTTCTTC. It yields the protein CSVSKLAGDEQFF.

This clonotype turned up a few times. This chain uses TRBV5-1 with TRBJ2-1; 7 nucleotides line up with TRBD2. Germline assignment: CDR1 SGHRS and CDR2 YFSETQ. The CDR3 is 14 amino acids. With V trimmed by 6 bases and J by 5 bases, 8 bases remained unmatched. This chain's CDR3 is CASNPGTTDNEQFF. The CDR3, as DNA: TGCGCCAGCAATCCCGGGACTACCGACAATGAGCAGTTCTTC.

The CDR3, as DNA: TGTGCCAGCAGTTTAGCGCCTAGGGACGAGCAGTACGTC. Protein: CASSLAPRDEQYV. V and J are TRBV12-3 or TRBV12-4 and TRBJ2-7, with D hard to call. This CDR3 has 13 residues. Deletions cut 0 bases from V and 5 bases from J, with 8 bases between.

The J gene is TRBJ1-4, the V gene TRBV12-3 or TRBV12-4; 7 nucleotides line up with TRBD1. V lost 5 bases to trimming and J lost 0 bases; unmatched junction nucleotides: 9. The CDR3 spans 17 residues. CDR3: CASSPRTGTTTNEKLFF. CDR3 nucleotide sequence: TGTGCCAGCAGTCCGCGGACAGGAACCACAACTAATGAAAAACTGTTTTTT.

V usage is TRBV19 and J usage is TRBJ2-3; D is perhaps TRBD2 (5 bases). CDR1 LNHDA and CDR2 SQIVND come from the germline V gene (reference sequence). The CDR3 runs to 16 residues. V lost 4 bases and J lost 0, with 14 bases in between. CDR3 coding DNA: TGTGCCAGTAGTAACCCTGGCGGAGGTAGCACAGATACGCAGTATTTT. Residues: CASSNPGGGSTDTQYF.

The chain has TRBV5-6 and TRBJ2-7; D possibly matches TRBD1 or TRBD2 (5 bases each). This CDR3 comprises 14 residues. Per germline, CDR1 SGHDT and CDR2 YYEEEE. Trimming shortened V by 1 base and J by 5 bases, and 13 bases separated the two germline ends. The CDR3 protein is CASSLSEGNNEQYV. For the CDR3, the DNA is TGTGCCAGCAGCTTGTCTGAGGGGAACAACGAGCAGTACGTC.

The chain couples TRBV7-2 to TRBJ2-1; TRBD2 matches at 7 bases. The ends lost 5 bases at V and 5 bases at J; junction bases unmatched: 12. The germline V gene has CDR1 SGHTA and CDR2 FQGNSA. This CDR3 is 16 amino acids long. For the CDR3, the DNA is TGTGCCAGCAGCCCGCGCATGGCTAGCGGAAACAATGAGCAGTTCTTC. Protein sequence: CASSPRMASGNNEQFF.

The rearrangement links TRBV12-3 or TRBV12-4 to TRBJ2-7, with D perhaps matching TRBD2 (5 bases). The CDR3 contains 14 residues. V was trimmed by 6 bases and J by 6 bases, leaving 18 bases between them. CDR3 DNA: TGTGCCAGCAGCCTTGGGCCTAGCAGTTCCGAGCAGTACGTC. Translation: CASSLGPSSSEQYV.